This T cell receptor beta chain emerged from a study of response to subunit inactivated influenza vaccine. TCRdb re-analysed the RT-PCR reads in MiXCR, keeping a single row per CDR3 protein. The top ten clones hold 2.8% of a sample with approximately 500,000 distinct CDR3 sequences, approximately 20% of them seen once. The CDR3 runs to 20 residues. The V gene's germline CDR1 is SGHAT and CDR2 FQDESV (reference sequence). V was shortened by 0 bases and J by 1 base, with 25 bases between the two germline ends. The same specimen was also included in a second study, on T cells expressing NK-cell markers. Per that study: It was by 5'RACE template switching with UMIs that TCR beta cDNA was made.

This chain connects TRBV11-1 to TRBJ2-7, with D perhaps TRBD1 (6 bases). This TCR was sampled from a man aged 50-59 years who received an inactivated influenza vaccine. Source: CD4+ T cells sorted from PBMCs, taken about 13 days after vaccination. CDR3 bases: TGTGCCAGCAGCTTAGCCCCTCTTTTGGGGGCAGGTTATCTATCCTACGAGCAGTACTTC. Translating it yields CASSLAPLLGAGYLSYEQYF. The whole variable domain, remainder taken from reference TRBV11-1 and TRBJ2-7, is EAEVAQSPRYKITEKSQAVAFWCDPISGHATLYWYRQILGQGPELLVQFQDESVVDDSQLPKDRFSAERLKGVDSTLKIQPAELGDSAMYLCASSLAPLLGAGYLSYEQYFGPGTRLTVT.